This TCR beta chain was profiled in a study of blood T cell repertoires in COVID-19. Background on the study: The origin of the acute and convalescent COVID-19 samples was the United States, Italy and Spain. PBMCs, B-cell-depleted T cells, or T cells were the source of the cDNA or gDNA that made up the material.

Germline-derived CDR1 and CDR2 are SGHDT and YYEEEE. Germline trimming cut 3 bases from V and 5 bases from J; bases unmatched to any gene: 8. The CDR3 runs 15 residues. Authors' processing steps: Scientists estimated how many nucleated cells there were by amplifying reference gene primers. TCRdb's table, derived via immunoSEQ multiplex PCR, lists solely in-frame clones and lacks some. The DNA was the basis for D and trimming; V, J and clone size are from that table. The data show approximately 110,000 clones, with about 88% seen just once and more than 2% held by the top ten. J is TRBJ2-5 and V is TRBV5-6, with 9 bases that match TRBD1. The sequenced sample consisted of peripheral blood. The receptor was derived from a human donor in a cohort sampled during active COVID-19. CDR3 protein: CASSSLDRGGETQYF. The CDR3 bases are TGTGCCAGCAGCTCCCTGGACAGGGGCGGGGAGACCCAGTACTTC.